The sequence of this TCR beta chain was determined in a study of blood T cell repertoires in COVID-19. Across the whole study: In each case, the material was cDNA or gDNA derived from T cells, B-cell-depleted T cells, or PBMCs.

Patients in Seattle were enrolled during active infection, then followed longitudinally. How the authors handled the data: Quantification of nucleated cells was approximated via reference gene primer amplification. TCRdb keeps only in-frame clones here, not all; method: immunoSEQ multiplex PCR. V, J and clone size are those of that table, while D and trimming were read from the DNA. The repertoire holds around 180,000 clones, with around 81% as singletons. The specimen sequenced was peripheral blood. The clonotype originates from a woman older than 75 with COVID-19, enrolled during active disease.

CDR3 nucleotides: TGTGCCAGCAGCCAGGGACAGGGGGCCTTGGCTTTCTTT. Protein product: CASSQGQGALAFF. V and J are TRBV4-2 and TRBJ1-1; TRBD1 aligns across 12 bases. Germline-derived CDR1 and CDR2 are LGHNA and YNFKEQ. The length of the CDR3 is 13 residues. J was trimmed by 11 bases and V by 3 bases; bases with no gene match: 4.